Following are 32 T cell receptor beta chains from one sample sequenced in a study of metastatic and nonmetastatic thyroid tumors. None of the patients had undergone any treatment ahead of thyroid surgery. Using MiXCR, TCRdb reanalyzed the PCR reads. The repertoire holds about 85,000 clones, with 8% to 9.5% as singletons. Sequencing was done on a sample of blood. All receptors come from a female donor with papillary thyroid cancer or a benign thyroid nodule (not recorded which). Some clones in this sample may be carry-over from other donors' samples.

A word on this clone: A read error may be the cause here, since a much bigger clone is one base away. The chain has TRBV9 and TRBJ2-5; 10 nucleotides match TRBD1. CDR3 length equals 13 residues. The V gene's germline CDR1 is SGDLS and CDR2 YYNGEE. V trimming: 6 bases; J trimming: 3 bases; junction bases outside the gene matches: 2. The CDR3 sequence: CASIGTGEETQYF. In DNA form, the CDR3 reads TGTGCCAGCATCGGGACAGGGGAAGAGACCCAGTACTTC.

J is TRBJ1-2 and V is TRBV6-2 or TRBV6-3; tentative D call: TRBD1 (5 bases). The CDR3 runs to 16 residues. The germline V gene encodes CDR1 MNHEY and CDR2 SVGEGT. Trimming took off 7 bases at V and 7 bases at J, with 25 bases between the two ends. The CDR3 loop is CASINTGTHAGGGYTF. CDR3 DNA sequence: TGTGCCAGCATTAACACCGGGACCCACGCCGGCGGTGGCTACACCTTC.

This clone was recorded many times. The J gene is TRBJ1-1, the V gene TRBV12-3 or TRBV12-4, with D hard to call. The CDR3 covers 12 residues. V was clipped by 6 bases and J by 4 bases, with 9 bases between them. The CDR3 nucleotides are TGTGCCAGCAGCTCCGGGATCACTGAAGCTTTCTTT. Protein: CASSSGITEAFF.

This clone was observed many times. This sample includes further DNA sequences coding for the same CDR3. The chain joins TRBV7-9 to TRBJ2-5; D unclear. Trimming removed 5 bases from V and 4 bases from J, with 2 bases in between. The CDR3 covers 10 residues. Looked up from germline, CDR1 is SEHNR and CDR2 is FQNEAQ (reference sequence). CDR3 DNA: TGTGCCAGCAGCCTAGAGACCCAGTACTTC. Translation gives CASSLETQYF.

This clone appeared many times. CDR3 residues: CASTQGGTEAFF. CDR3 bases: TGTGCCAGCACCCAAGGGGGAACTGAAGCTTTCTTT. The chain is built from TRBV7-9 and TRBJ1-1, with D perhaps TRBD1 (6 bases). The V gene's germline CDR1 is SEHNR and CDR2 FQNEAQ (reference sequence). Trimming removed 7 bases from V and 5 bases from J, with 11 bases in between. The CDR3 spans 12 residues.

This clone came up many times. V gene TRBV12-3 or TRBV12-4 combines with J gene TRBJ1-1, with D perhaps TRBD1 (6 bases). This CDR3 contains 16 residues. V was shortened by 2 bases and J by 1 base, with 14 bases between the two germline ends. The CDR3 spells CASSLRAGAPNTEAFF. The CDR3 DNA reads TGTGCCAGCAGTTTAAGAGCAGGGGCACCGAACACTGAAGCTTTCTTT.

This clone showed up just a few times. The genes are TRBV6-1 and TRBJ1-6, with D unresolved. CDR3 length: 14 residues. Germline values: CDR1 MNHNS, CDR2 SASEGT. V lost 6 bases and J 10 bases, leaving 16 bases between the germline ends. This chain's CDR3 is CASSHMEGKSPLHF. For the CDR3, the DNA is TGTGCCAGCAGCCACATGGAGGGAAAATCACCCCTCCACTTT.

This clone has a handful of counts. The V gene is TRBV6-2 or TRBV6-3, the J gene TRBJ1-6, with TRBD1 as a possible D gene (6 bases). The germline V and J ends were trimmed by 6 bases and 6 bases, with 15 bases remaining between them. This CDR3 has 15 amino acids. The germline CDR1 and CDR2 sequences are MNHEY and SVGEGT. CDR3 region: CASRPTGSPNSPLHF. The CDR3, as DNA: TGTGCCAGCAGACCCACAGGGTCCCCTAATTCACCCCTCCACTTT.

This clone occurred many times. The rearrangement links TRBV7-2 to TRBJ2-2; TRBD2 matches at 9 bases. V trimming: 5 bases; J trimming: 4 bases; junction bases outside the gene matches: 8. Germline lookup yields CDR1 SGHTA and CDR2 FQGNSA. The CDR3 is 16 amino acids. Written as DNA, the CDR3 is TGTGCCAGCAGCCTTAGCGGGGGTAGCGTCACCGGGGAGCTGTTTTTT. It specifies CASSLSGGSVTGELFF.

This clone came up many times. This chain connects TRBV10-3 to TRBJ1-1; D is unresolved. The V and J ends lost 3 bases and 1 base respectively, with 18 bases between them. CDR3 length: 17 residues. Germline loops: CDR1 ENHRY, CDR2 SYGVKD. CDR3 DNA sequence: TGTGCCATCAGTGATATGGAGGGTCGGCCAGCGAACACTGAAGCTTTCTTT. Translated, it gives CAISDMEGRPANTEAFF.

This clone was detected ten times or more. The V and J genes are TRBV6-1 and TRBJ1-1; D not certain. Trimming removed 8 bases from V and 0 bases from J, with 7 bases in between. The germline V gene encodes CDR1 MNHNS and CDR2 SASEGT. The CDR3 extends over 12 amino acids. The CDR3 DNA is TGTGCCAGCCATAGAATGAACACTGAAGCTTTCTTT. It yields the protein CASHRMNTEAFF.

This clone was seen repeatedly, ten times or more. The chain recombines TRBV19 with TRBJ1-4; weak D call: TRBD1 (6 bases). V was trimmed by 6 bases and J by 8 bases, leaving 19 bases between them. Germline V gives CDR1 LNHDA, CDR2 SQIVND (reference sequence). The CDR3 contains 15 residues. This CDR3 reads CASREQRLRGEKLFF. The CDR3 DNA reads TGTGCCAGTAGGGAACAGCGCTTGAGGGGGGAAAAACTGTTTTTT.

This clone was picked up a small number of times. V and J are TRBV6-5 and TRBJ1-3; 9 nucleotides line up with TRBD1. Germline assignment: CDR1 MNHEY and CDR2 SVGAGI. V trimming: 7 bases; J trimming: 4 bases; junction bases outside the gene matches: 11. The CDR3 sequence is 16 residues long. The CDR3: CASTLLTGTGGNTIYF. The DNA of the CDR3 is TGTGCCAGCACTTTACTTACCGGGACAGGGGGAAACACCATATATTTT.

This clone was observed a few times. Being one base from a much bigger clone, this may be a read error. V and J are TRBV7-3 and TRBJ2-3; the D gene is possibly TRBD2 (6 bases). Germline CDR1 reads SGHTA; CDR2 reads FQGTGA. The CDR3 contains 15 residues. CDR3 residues: CSSSPGASVVDTQYF. As DNA, the CDR3 is TGTTCCAGCAGCCCGGGAGCTAGCGTGGTGGATACGCAGTATTTT.

Many counts were recorded for this clone. The chain joins TRBV5-4 to TRBJ2-7; TRBD2 agrees at 9 bases. Trimming cost V 4 bases and J 1 base; bases outside gene matches: 3. The CDR3 sequence is 14 residues long. Germline V gene data show CDR1 as SGHNT and CDR2 as YYREEE (reference sequence). CDR3 bases: TGTGCCAGCAGCCCCGCGGGGGGGTCCTACGAGCAGTACTTC. Protein product: CASSPAGGSYEQYF. Drawing the rest from reference TRBV5-4 and TRBJ2-7, the complete variable domain is ETGVTQSPTHLIKTRGQQVTLRCSSQSGHNTVSWYQQALGQGPQFIFQYYREEENGRGNFPPRFSGLQFPNYSSELNVNALELDDSALYLCASSPAGGSYEQYFGPGTRLTVT.

The table lists this clone with many counts. The V call is TRBV2, the J call TRBJ1-2, with TRBD1 matching 7 bases. The ends lost 7 bases at V and 0 bases at J; junction bases unmatched: 2. Germline V gene lookup returns CDR1 SNHLY and CDR2 FYNNEI. CDR3 size: 13 residues. CDR3 protein: CASTQGANYGYTF. The DNA for the CDR3 is TGTGCCAGCACCCAGGGGGCTAACTATGGCTACACCTTC.

This clone was seen at least ten times. The chain carries TRBV12-3 or TRBV12-4 and TRBJ1-2; unclear D gene. This CDR3 has 14 amino acids. The ends were cut back, 7 bases at V and 2 bases at J, with 14 bases in the middle. In nucleotides, the CDR3 is TGTGCCAGCACCCATTCGGACCGAAACTATGGCTACACCTTC. This encodes CASTHSDRNYGYTF.

This clone was found many times. V gene TRBV4-2 combines with J gene TRBJ1-1, with no clear D. This CDR3 spans 17 amino acids. The germline CDR1 and CDR2 sequences are LGHNA and YNFKEQ. Trimming pared 0 bases from V and 3 bases from J, leaving 17 bases between. The CDR3 region has the DNA TGTGCCAGCAGCCAAGATGATAAGAGGGCGGTGGACACTGAAGCTTTCTTT. It translates to CASSQDDKRAVDTEAFF.

This clone was found many times. The J gene is TRBJ2-3, the V gene TRBV2; TRBD1 aligns across 11 bases. The CDR3 is made up of 15 amino acids. Trimming cost V 7 bases and J 0 bases; bases outside gene matches: 3. From germline, CDR1 is SNHLY and CDR2 FYNNEI. The CDR3 region is CASNWDRGSTDTQYF. CDR3 coding DNA: TGTGCCAGCAATTGGGACAGGGGGAGCACAGATACGCAGTATTTT.

This clone appeared a few times. The chain carries TRBV20-1 and TRBJ1-6; D unresolved. Trimming removed 1 base from V and 10 bases from J, with 11 bases in between. The CDR3 spans 13 residues. CDR1 is DFQATT, CDR2 SNEGSKA, per germline (reference sequence). The CDR3 spells CSARAVTGSPLHF. Written as DNA, the CDR3 is TGCAGTGCTAGAGCGGTGACTGGCTCACCCCTCCACTTT.

As regards this clone: A much larger clone lies one base from this, so it may be a read error. The gene calls are TRBV19 and TRBJ2-7; D uncertain. The CDR3 runs to 14 residues. V shed 3 bases and J shed 2 bases, with 11 bases lying between them. Germline loops: CDR1 LNHDA, CDR2 SQIVND (reference sequence). The CDR3 loop is CASSMWAVAYEQYF. CDR3 nucleotide sequence: TGTGCCAGTAGTATGTGGGCTGTCGCCTACGAGCAGTACTTC.

For this clone: A clone one base away is much larger, so this may be a read error. The V call is TRBV30, the J call TRBJ1-3; D is ambiguous. Germline V lookup: CDR1 GTSNPN, CDR2 SVGIG (reference sequence). This CDR3 is built from 14 residues. CDR3 nucleotides: TGTGCCCGGAGTGTGGGAGGCTCTGGAAACACCATATATTTT. This translates into CARSVGGSGNTIYF.

V usage is TRBV5-1 and J usage is TRBJ1-4; D unresolved. CDR3 length equals 15 residues. The V end lost 0 bases, the J end lost 4 bases, and 10 bases lay between the germline ends. Per germline, CDR1 SGHRS and CDR2 YFSETQ. CDR3 residues: CASSLAGLGNEKLFF. The CDR3 coding sequence is TGCGCCAGCAGCTTGGCCGGGTTGGGTAATGAAAAACTGTTTTTT.

This clone was detected ten times or more. J is TRBJ2-2 and V is TRBV3-1, with D perhaps assigned TRBD1 or TRBD2 (5 bases each). Looked up from germline, CDR1 is LGHDT and CDR2 is YNNKEL (reference sequence). This CDR3 spans 15 amino acids. The V and J ends lost 1 base and 5 bases respectively, with 11 bases between them. The CDR3 is CASSQGVWGTGELFF. The CDR3, as DNA: TGTGCCAGCAGCCAAGGGGTTTGGGGGACCGGGGAGCTGTTTTTT.

There are a few counts of this clone. A much larger clone is a single base away; this may be a read error. V usage is TRBV10-3 and J usage is TRBJ2-5, with TRBD2 as a possible D gene (6 bases). The CDR3 extends over 15 amino acids. Trimming pared 4 bases from V and 2 bases from J, leaving 14 bases between. Germline V CDR1 and CDR2: ENHRY, SYGVKD. CDR3 residues: CAISGSGGIQETQYF. In nucleotides, the CDR3 is TGTGCCATCAGTGGGTCCGGAGGGATACAAGAGACCCAGTACTTC.

This clone showed up many times. The J gene is TRBJ1-2, the V gene TRBV7-9; 7 positions agree with TRBD1. CDR3 length: 13 amino acids. V trimming: 5 bases; J trimming: 2 bases; junction bases outside the gene matches: 2. Looked up from germline, CDR1 is SEHNR and CDR2 is FQNEAQ (reference sequence). CDR3 loop: CASSPGQNYGYTF. CDR3 nucleotides: TGTGCCAGCAGCCCGGGACAGAACTATGGCTACACCTTC.

This clone was seen at least ten times. This rearrangement joins TRBV9 to TRBJ2-7, with D possibly matching TRBD1 (5 bases). The CDR3 has 12 residues. CDR1 SGDLS and CDR2 YYNGEE come from the germline V gene. V was clipped by 3 bases and J by 3 bases, with 7 bases between them. DNA of the CDR3: TGTGCCAGCAGCGCGACAGACTACGAGCAGTACTTC. Protein sequence: CASSATDYEQYF.

This clone was observed at least ten times. J is TRBJ1-5 and V is TRBV5-1; D gene ambiguous. Per the germline V gene, CDR1 is SGHRS and CDR2 is YFSETQ. The CDR3 sequence is 11 residues long. Trimming removed 0 bases from V and 7 bases from J, with 2 bases in between. CDR3 sequence: CASSLGQPQHF. CDR3 bases: TGCGCCAGCAGCTTGGGGCAGCCCCAGCATTTT.

This clone was picked up many times. The chain couples TRBV10-1 to TRBJ2-5, with TRBD2 identical over 13 bases. The CDR3 sequence is 16 residues long. Germline V gene sequence: CDR1 WNHNN, CDR2 SYGVQD (reference sequence). Trimming at V came to 3 bases and at J to 5 bases, leaving 6 bases not matched to a gene. The CDR3 protein is CASSEGLAGAWETQYF. In DNA, the CDR3 is TGCGCCAGCAGTGAAGGACTAGCGGGGGCCTGGGAGACCCAGTACTTC.

Turning to this clone: One junction end disagrees with the germline gene, perhaps due to a read error. The same CDR3 is also encoded by other DNA sequences in this sample. The genes are TRBV18 and TRBJ1-2; the D gene is possibly TRBD1 (6 bases). CDR3 length equals 19 residues. From germline, CDR1 is KGHSH and CDR2 LQKENI. CDR3: CASSTKKQGLSLANYGYTF. Written as DNA, the CDR3 is TGTGCCAGCTCAACAAAAAAACAGGGACTTAGTCTTGCTAACTATGGTTACACCTTC.

This clone has ten or more counts. The junction departs from germline at one end; a sequencing error may be responsible. This chain uses TRBV6-4 with TRBJ2-1; 13 nucleotides agree with TRBD2. The V gene's germline CDR1 is MRHNA and CDR2 SNTAGT. The CDR3 has 15 amino acids. CDR3 amino acids: CASSDGTSGDNGQFF. The CDR3, as DNA: TGTGCCAGCAGTGACGGGACTAGCGGGGACAATGGGCAGTTCTTC.

This clone was seen ten or more times. The chain links TRBV11-1 to TRBJ2-7; possibly TRBD1 for D (6 bases). CDR1 and CDR2 from the germline V gene are SGHAT and FQDESV (reference sequence). The ends were cut back, 2 bases at V and 6 bases at J, with 17 bases in the middle. The CDR3 loop spans 15 amino acids. CDR3 DNA: TGTGCCAGCAGCTTAACGAGAGGGGGATGGAGCGAGCAGTACTTC. Translated: CASSLTRGGWSEQYF. The full variable domain, in which reference TRBV11-1 and TRBJ2-7 provide the parts outside the CDR3, is EAEVAQSPRYKITEKSQAVAFWCDPISGHATLYWYRQILGQGPELLVQFQDESVVDDSQLPKDRFSAERLKGVDSTLKIQPAELGDSAMYLCASSLTRGGWSEQYFGPGTRLTVT.